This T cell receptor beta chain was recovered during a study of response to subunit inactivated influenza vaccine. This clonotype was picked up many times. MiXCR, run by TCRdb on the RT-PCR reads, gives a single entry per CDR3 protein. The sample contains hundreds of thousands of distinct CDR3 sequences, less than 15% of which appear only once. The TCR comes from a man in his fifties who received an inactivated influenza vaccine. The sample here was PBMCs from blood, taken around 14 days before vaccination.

CDR3 region: CASGSGANVLTF. CDR3 nucleotide sequence: TGTGCCAGCGGGTCCGGGGCCAACGTCCTGACTTTC. This chain links TRBV6-5 with TRBJ2-6; D call uncertain. CDR1 is MNHEY and CDR2 is SVGAGI in the germline V gene. Trimming took off 8 bases at V and 4 bases at J, with 6 bases between the two ends. The CDR3 is made up of 12 amino acids.